This is a list of T cell receptor beta chains from one sample in a study of shared T cell receptors in the human thymus. The repertoire was sequenced with immunoSEQ multiplex PCR; TCRdb's copy has only in-frame clones and lacks some. The data show around 340,000 clones, approximately 95% seen once. The material sequenced was thymocytes. The receptors were sampled from a human donor. CDR3s include the opening cysteine and the closing phenylalanine or tryptophan. Each record gives: J gene, CDR3 length, D gene, clone size, V gene, CDR3 DNA, CDR3 protein. A D gene is named only where the DNA matches it firmly. Only part of the rows carry a size: once, few, many, or a class if the clone is expanded.

J: TRBJ1-2
length: 18
D: TRBD1
size: .
V: TRBV28
DNA: TGTGCCAGCAGTTTTGACCCCCCAGGGGGAGGTCTAGTGTGGGGCTACACCTTC
CDR3: CASSFDPPGGGLVWGYTF

J: TRBJ1-1
length: 16
D: .
size: .
V: TRBV7-9
DNA: TGTGCCAGCAGCTTAGTAGGTTCGGAGGTGAACACTGAAGCTTTCTTT
CDR3: CASSLVGSEVNTEAFF

J: TRBJ2-7
length: 14
D: .
size: .
V: TRBV7-8
DNA: TGTGCCAGCAGTTCAGACGGGACGAGCTACGAGCAGTACTTC
CDR3: CASSSDGTSYEQYF

J: TRBJ2-7
length: 15
D: .
size: .
V: TRBV28
DNA: TGTGCCAGCAGTCCTGACAGCTCTACCTCCTACGAGCAGTACTTC
CDR3: CASSPDSSTSYEQYF

J: TRBJ1-2
length: 16
D: TRBD1
size: .
V: TRBV6-1
DNA: TGTGCCAGCAGTGATCCTCCCGCCGGGACAGGGCAGGGCTACACCTTC
CDR3: CASSDPPAGTGQGYTF

J: TRBJ1-1
length: 15
D: .
size: .
V: TRBV27
DNA: TGTGCCAGCAGTTTGGTTGTTAAGGGGTACACTGAAGCTTTCTTT
CDR3: CASSLVVKGYTEAFF

J: TRBJ2-7
length: 18
D: TRBD2
size: .
V: TRBV10-3
DNA: TGTGCCATCAGTGAGTTGACTAGCGGGAGAAGTTTGACCTACGAGCAGTACTTC
CDR3: CAISELTSGRSLTYEQYF

J: TRBJ1-6
length: 18
D: .
size: once
V: TRBV6-4
DNA: TGTGCCAGCAGTGACTTCGGGTCGGCGACAGAGAATAATTCACCCCTCCACTTT
CDR3: CASSDFGSATENNSPLHF

J: TRBJ1-3
length: 13
D: .
size: .
V: TRBV14
DNA: TGTGCCAGCAGCCTTTGGACGGGAAACACCATATATTTT
CDR3: CASSLWTGNTIYF

J: TRBJ2-5
length: 14
D: TRBD2
size: .
V: TRBV7-2
DNA: TGTGCCAGCAGCCCGAGGGAGGGCAGGAAGACCCAGTACTTC
CDR3: CASSPREGRKTQYF

J: TRBJ2-1
length: 12
D: .
size: .
V: TRBV27
DNA: TGTGCCAGCAGCCAAGGGTACAATGAGCAGTTCTTC
CDR3: CASSQGYNEQFF

J: TRBJ1-5
length: 10
D: .
size: .
V: TRBV15
DNA: TGTGCCACTAAGGTTCAGCCCCAGCATTTT
CDR3: CATKVQPQHF

J: TRBJ2-3
length: 15
D: .
size: .
V: TRBV5-6
DNA: TGTGCCAGCAGCTTGACCCGAGGAGACACAGATACGCAGTATTTT
CDR3: CASSLTRGDTDTQYF

J: TRBJ2-7
length: 15
D: .
size: .
V: TRBV30
DNA: TGTGCCTGGAGTGTAGGCGGGATCGTGGTCTACGAGCAGTACTTC
CDR3: CAWSVGGIVVYEQYF

J: TRBJ2-1
length: 16
D: TRBD2
size: .
V: TRBV28
DNA: TGTGCCAGCAGTTTGGCTAGCGGGAGGTCCTACAATGAGCAGTTCTTC
CDR3: CASSLASGRSYNEQFF

J: TRBJ1-1
length: 14
D: .
size: .
V: TRBV7-3
DNA: TGTGCCAGCAGCTTAAGGGCAGGGGAGACTGAAGCTTTCTTT
CDR3: CASSLRAGETEAFF

J: TRBJ2-7
length: 15
D: TRBD1
size: .
V: TRBV7-2
DNA: TGTGCCAGCAGCTTGGGGTGGGACAGCTCCTACGAGCAGTACTTC
CDR3: CASSLGWDSSYEQYF

J: TRBJ1-1
length: 13
D: .
size: .
V: TRBV5-1
DNA: TGCGCCAGCAGCCGGGCCCTGAACACTGAAGCTTTCTTT
CDR3: CASSRALNTEAFF

J: TRBJ2-3
length: 14
D: TRBD2
size: .
V: TRBV27
DNA: TGTGCCAGCTCCCAGCGGGAGCGCACAGATACGCAGTATTTT
CDR3: CASSQRERTDTQYF

J: TRBJ1-2
length: 18
D: .
size: .
V: TRBV18
DNA: TGTGCCAGCTCACCACCGAGGGCAAAAAACCGAGAATGTTTCGGCTACACCTTC
CDR3: CASSPPRAKNRECFGYTF

J: TRBJ1-1
length: 14
D: .
size: .
V: TRBV27
DNA: TGTGCCAGCAGCTACAGGGACGTTAACACTGAAGCTTTCTTT
CDR3: CASSYRDVNTEAFF

J: TRBJ2-7
length: 18
D: TRBD2
size: .
V: TRBV28
DNA: TGTGCCAGCAGTTCCATATCCCACCAGCGGGAGAAGCGAAACGAGCAGTACTTC
CDR3: CASSSISHQREKRNEQYF

J: TRBJ2-7
length: 8
D: .
size: .
V: TRBV20-1
DNA: TGCAGTGCTCGAACAGGCTCCTTC
CDR3: CSARTGSF

J: TRBJ2-5
length: 18
D: TRBD2
size: .
V: TRBV7-9
DNA: TGTGCCAGCAGCTCTGAGCGGGGACTAGCGGCGTCTCGGGAGACCCAGTACTTC
CDR3: CASSSERGLAASRETQYF